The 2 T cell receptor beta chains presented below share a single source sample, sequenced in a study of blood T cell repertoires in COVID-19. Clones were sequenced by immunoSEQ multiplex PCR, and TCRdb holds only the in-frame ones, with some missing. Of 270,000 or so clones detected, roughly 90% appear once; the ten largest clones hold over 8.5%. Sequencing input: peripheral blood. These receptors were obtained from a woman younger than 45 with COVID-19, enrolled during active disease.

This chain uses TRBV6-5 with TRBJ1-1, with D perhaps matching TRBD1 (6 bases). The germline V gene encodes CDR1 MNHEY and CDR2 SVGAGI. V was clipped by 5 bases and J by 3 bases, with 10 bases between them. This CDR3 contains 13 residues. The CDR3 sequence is CASSNHRDTEAFF. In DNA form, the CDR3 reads TGTGCCAGCAGTAATCACAGGGACACTGAAGCTTTCTTT.

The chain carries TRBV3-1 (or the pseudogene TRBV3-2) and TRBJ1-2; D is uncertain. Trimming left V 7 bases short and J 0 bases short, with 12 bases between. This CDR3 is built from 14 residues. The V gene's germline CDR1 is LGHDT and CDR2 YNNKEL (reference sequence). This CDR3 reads CASTKLYSNYGYTF. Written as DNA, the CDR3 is TGTGCCAGCACCAAGCTATATTCTAACTATGGCTACACCTTC.